This T cell receptor (beta chain) derives from a study of CD8 T cells in ankylosing spondylitis. The sample holds many counts of this clonotype. Its antigen is not known. Scientists made TCR beta libraries using quantitative 5'-RACE with molecular barcodes. TCRdb processed the 5' RACE reads anew with MiXCR; each CDR3 protein has one entry. This table has 500,000 or so distinct CDR3 sequences, approximately 5% appearing once. V lost 1 base and J lost 9; bases outside the gene matches: 5. The CDR3 has 14 amino acids. Per the germline V gene, CDR1 is LGHNA and CDR2 is YSLEER. Study-wide results and caveats: Blood from ankylosing spondylitis patients appeared to carry a characteristic eight-variant TCR beta motif.

The source material was blood, either unsorted or a sorted T cell fraction (not recorded which). V gene TRBV4-3 combines with J gene TRBJ2-1, with TRBD1 matching over 8 bases. The clonotype was recovered from a male donor with ankylosing spondylitis. The CDR3 DNA reads TGCGCCAGCAGCCAAGCCGGGACAGGTGGTGAGCAGTTCTTC. This gives the protein CASSQAGTGGEQFF.